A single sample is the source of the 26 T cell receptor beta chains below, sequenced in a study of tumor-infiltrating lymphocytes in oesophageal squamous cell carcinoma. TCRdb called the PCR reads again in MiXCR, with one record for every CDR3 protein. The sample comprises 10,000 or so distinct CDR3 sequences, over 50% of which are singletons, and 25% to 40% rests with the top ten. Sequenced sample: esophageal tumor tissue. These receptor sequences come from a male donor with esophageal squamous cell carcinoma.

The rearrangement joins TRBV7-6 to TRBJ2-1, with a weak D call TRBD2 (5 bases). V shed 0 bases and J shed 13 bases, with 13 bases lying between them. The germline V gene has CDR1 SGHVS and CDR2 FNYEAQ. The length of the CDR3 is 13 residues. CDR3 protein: CASSLAGEETQFF. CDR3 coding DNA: TGTGCCAGCAGCTTAGCGGGAGAGGAGACCCAGTTCTTC.

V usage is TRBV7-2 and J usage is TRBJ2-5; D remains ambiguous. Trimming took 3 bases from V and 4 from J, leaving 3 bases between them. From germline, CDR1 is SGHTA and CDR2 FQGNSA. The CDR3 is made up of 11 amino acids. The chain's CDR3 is CASSFLETQYF. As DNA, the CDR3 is TGTGCCAGCAGCTTTTTAGAGACCCAGTACTTC.

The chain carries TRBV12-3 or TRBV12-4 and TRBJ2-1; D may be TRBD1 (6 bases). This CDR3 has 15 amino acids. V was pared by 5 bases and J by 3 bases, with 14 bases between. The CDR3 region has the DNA TGTGCCAGCAGTATGACAGGTAATTACTACAATGAGCAGTTCTTC. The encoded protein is CASSMTGNYYNEQFF.

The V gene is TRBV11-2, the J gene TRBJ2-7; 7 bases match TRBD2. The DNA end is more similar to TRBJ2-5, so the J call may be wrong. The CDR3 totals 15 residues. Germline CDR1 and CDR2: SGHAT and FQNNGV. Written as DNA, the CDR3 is TGTGCCAGCAGCTTACGTGGCGGGGGAGGAGAGACCCAGTACTTC. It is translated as CASSLRGGGGETQYF.

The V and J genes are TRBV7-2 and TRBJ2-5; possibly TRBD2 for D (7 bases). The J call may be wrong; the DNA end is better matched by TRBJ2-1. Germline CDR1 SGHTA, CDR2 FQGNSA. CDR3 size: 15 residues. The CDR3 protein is CASSLFYGGPYEQFF. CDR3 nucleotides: TGTGCCAGCAGCTTATTTTACGGGGGGCCTTACGAGCAGTTCTTC.

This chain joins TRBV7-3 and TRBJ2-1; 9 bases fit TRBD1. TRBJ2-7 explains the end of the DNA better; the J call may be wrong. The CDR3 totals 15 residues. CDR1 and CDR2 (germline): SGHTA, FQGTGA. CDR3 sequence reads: CASSLGTGIYNEQYF. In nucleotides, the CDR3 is TGTGCCAGCAGCTTAGGGACAGGGATCTACAATGAGCAGTACTTC.

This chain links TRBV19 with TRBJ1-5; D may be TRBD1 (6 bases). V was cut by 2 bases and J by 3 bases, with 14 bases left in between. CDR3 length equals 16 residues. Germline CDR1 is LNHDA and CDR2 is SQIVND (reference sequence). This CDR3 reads CASSIRGRVLNQPQHF. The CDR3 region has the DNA TGTGCCAGTAGTATAAGGGGGAGGGTCCTCAATCAGCCCCAGCATTTT. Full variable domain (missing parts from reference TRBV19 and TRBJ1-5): DGGITQSPKYLFRKEGQNVTLSCEQNLNHDAMYWYRQDPGQGLRLIYYSQIVNDFQKGDIAEGYSVSREKKESFPLTVTSAQKNPTAFYLCASSIRGRVLNQPQHFGDGTRLSIL.

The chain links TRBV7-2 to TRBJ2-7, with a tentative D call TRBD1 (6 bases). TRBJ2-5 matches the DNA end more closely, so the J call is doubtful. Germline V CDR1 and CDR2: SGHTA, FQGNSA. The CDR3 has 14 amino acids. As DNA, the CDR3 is TGTGCCAGCAGCCCCGGACAGTTCCAAGAGACCCAGTACTTC. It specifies CASSPGQFQETQYF.

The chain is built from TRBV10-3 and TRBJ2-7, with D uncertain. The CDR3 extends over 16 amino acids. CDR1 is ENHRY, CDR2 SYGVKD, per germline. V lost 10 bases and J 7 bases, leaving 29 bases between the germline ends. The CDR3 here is CATQHMPGGTYNEQYF. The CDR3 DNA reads TGTGCCACCCAACACATGCCGGGCGGAACATACAATGAGCAGTACTTC.

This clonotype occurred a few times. The CDR3: CASRLTDGPSPLHF. CDR3 DNA sequence: TGTGCCAGCAGATTGACTGATGGTCCTTCACCCCTCCACTTT. V and J are TRBV6-5 and TRBJ1-6; D gene unclear. Trimming left V 6 bases short and J 9 bases short, with 15 bases between. Per germline, CDR1 MNHEY and CDR2 SVGAGI. The CDR3 consists of 14 residues.

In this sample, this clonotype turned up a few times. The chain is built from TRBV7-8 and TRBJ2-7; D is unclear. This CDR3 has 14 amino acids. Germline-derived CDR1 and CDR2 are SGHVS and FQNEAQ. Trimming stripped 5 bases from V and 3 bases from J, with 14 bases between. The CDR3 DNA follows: TGTGCCAGCAGCCCCGGGCTGGATGGCTACGAGCAGTACTTC. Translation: CASSPGLDGYEQYF. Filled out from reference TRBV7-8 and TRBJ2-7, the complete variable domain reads GAGVSQSPRYKVAKRGQDVALRCDPISGHVSLFWYQQALGQGPEFLTYFQNEAQLDKSGLPSDRFFAERPEGSVSTLKIQRTQQEDSAVYLCASSPGLDGYEQYFGPGTRLTVT.

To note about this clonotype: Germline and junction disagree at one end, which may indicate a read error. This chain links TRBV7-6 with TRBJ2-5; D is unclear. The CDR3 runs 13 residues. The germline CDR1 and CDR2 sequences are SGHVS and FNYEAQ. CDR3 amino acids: CASSQTPRETQYF. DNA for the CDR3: TGTGCTAGCAGCCAAACCCCGAGAGAGACCCAGTACTTC.

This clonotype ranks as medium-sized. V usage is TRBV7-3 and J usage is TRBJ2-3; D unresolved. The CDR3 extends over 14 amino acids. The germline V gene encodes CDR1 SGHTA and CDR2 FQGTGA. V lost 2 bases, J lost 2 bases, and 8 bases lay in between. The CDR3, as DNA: TGTGCCAGCAGCTTAGGCGGAACCACAGATACGCAGTATTTT. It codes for CASSLGGTTDTQYF.

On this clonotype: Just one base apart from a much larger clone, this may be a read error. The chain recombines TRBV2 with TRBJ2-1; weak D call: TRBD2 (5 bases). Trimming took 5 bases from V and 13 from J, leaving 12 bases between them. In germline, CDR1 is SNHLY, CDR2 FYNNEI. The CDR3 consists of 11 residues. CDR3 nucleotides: TGTGCCAGCAGTACGAGGGAGACCCAGTTCTTC. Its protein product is CASSTRETQFF.

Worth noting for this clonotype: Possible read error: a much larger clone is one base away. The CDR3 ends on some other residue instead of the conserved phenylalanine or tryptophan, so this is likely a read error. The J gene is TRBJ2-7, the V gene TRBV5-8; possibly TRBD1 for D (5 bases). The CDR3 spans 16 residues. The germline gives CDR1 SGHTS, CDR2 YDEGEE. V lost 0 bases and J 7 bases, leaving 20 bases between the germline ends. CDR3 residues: CASSLVLRQGFGEQYL. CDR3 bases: TGTGCCAGCAGCTTGGTTCTTCGGCAGGGCTTTGGGGAGCAGTACTTA.

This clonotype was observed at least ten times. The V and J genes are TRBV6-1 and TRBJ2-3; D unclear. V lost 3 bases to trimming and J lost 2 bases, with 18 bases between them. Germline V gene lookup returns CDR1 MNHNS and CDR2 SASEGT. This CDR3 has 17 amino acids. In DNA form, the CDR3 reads TGTGCCAGCAGTGATAGAGGCGGCGGAGACCTCACAGATACGCAGTATTTT. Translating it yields CASSDRGGGDLTDTQYF.

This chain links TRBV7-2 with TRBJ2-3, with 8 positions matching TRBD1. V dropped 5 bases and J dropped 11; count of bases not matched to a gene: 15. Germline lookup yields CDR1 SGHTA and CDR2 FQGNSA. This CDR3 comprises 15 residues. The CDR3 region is CASSKDRVAYNEQYF. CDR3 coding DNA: TGTGCCAGCAGCAAGGACAGGGTGGCCTACAATGAGCAGTATTTT.

CDR3 coding DNA: TGTGCCAGCAGGACAGGGAACACCGGGGAGCTGTTTTTT. Translated: CASRTGNTGELFF. The chain is built from TRBV2 and TRBJ2-2; weak D call: TRBD1 (6 bases). Trimming shortened V by 6 bases and J by 1 base, and 6 bases separated the two germline ends. The CDR3 consists of 13 residues. Germline assignment: CDR1 SNHLY and CDR2 FYNNEI.

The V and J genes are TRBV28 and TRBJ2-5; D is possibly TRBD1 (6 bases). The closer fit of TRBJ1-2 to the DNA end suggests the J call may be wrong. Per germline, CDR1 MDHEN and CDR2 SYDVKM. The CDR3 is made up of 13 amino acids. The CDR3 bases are TGTGCCAGCAGTCGCGGACAGAACTATGGCTACACCTTC. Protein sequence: CASSRGQNYGYTF.

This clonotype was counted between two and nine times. CDR3 sequence (DNA): TGTGCCAGCAGCTTAACTCTAGCGGGAGCTTACGAGCAGTACTTC. It codes for CASSLTLAGAYEQYF. The V gene is TRBV7-2, the J gene TRBJ2-7; 10 bases agree with TRBD2. The CDR3 consists of 15 residues. V gave up 2 bases and J gave up 4 bases; unmatched junction bases: 5. CDR1 SGHTA and CDR2 FQGNSA come from the germline V gene. Drawing the rest from reference TRBV7-2 and TRBJ2-7, the complete variable domain is GAGVSQSPSNKVTEKGKDVELRCDPISGHTALYWYRQSLGQGLEFLIYFQGNSAPDKSGLPSDRFSAERTGGSVSTLTIQRTQQEDSAVYLCASSLTLAGAYEQYFGPGTRLTVT.

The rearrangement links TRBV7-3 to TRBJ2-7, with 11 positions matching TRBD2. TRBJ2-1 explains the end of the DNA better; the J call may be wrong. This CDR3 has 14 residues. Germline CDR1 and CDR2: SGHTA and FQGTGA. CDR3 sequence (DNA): TGTGCCAGCAGCCCGACTAGCGGGGCCAATGAGCAGTTCTTC. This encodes CASSPTSGANEQFF.

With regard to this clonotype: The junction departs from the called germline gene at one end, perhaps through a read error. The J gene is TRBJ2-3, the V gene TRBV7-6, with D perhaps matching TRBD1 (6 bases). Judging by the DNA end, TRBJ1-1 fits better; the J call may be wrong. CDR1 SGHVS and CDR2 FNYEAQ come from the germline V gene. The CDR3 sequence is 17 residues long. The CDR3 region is CASSLADRDKANTEAFF. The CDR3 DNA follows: TGTGCTAGCAGCTTAGCGGATCGGGACAAGGCGAACACTGAAGCTTTCTTT.

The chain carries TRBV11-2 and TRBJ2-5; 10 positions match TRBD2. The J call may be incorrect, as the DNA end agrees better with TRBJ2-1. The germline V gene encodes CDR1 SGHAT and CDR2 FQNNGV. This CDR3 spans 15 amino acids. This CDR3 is CASSSYSGGYNEQFF. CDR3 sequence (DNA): TGTGCCAGCAGCTCGTATAGCGGGGGGTACAATGAGCAGTTCTTC.

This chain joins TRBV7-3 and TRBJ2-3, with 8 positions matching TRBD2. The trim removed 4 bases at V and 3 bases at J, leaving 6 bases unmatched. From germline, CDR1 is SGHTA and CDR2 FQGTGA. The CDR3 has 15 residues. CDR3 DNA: TGTGCCAGCAGCTGGGGGAGCGGGGGAACAGATACGCAGTATTTT. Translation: CASSWGSGGTDTQYF.

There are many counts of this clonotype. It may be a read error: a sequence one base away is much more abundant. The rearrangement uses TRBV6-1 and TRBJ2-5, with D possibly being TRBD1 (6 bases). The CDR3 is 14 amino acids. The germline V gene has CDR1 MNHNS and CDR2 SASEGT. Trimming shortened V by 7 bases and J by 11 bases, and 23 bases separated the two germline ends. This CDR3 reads CASTLRGFWNEQYF. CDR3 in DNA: TGTGCCAGCACCCTTAGGGGGTTCTGGAATGAGCAGTACTTC.

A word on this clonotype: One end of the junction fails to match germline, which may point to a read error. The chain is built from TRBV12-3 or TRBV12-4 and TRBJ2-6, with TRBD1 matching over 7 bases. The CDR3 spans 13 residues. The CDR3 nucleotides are TGTGCCAGCAGTTTTCAGGGGGATTCACCCCTCCACTTC. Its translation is CASSFQGDSPLHF.